The next 27 T cell receptor beta chains were all read from a single sample in a study of blood T cell repertoires in COVID-19. Sequencing was performed with immunoSEQ multiplex PCR; in TCRdb, only in-frame clones are kept and a portion is missing. This table has a few hundred thousand clones, roughly nine tenths appearing once. The sequencing input was PBMCs or T cells enriched from blood (not recorded which). The receptor set was obtained from a woman in her thirties who had recovered from COVID-19.

The rearrangement uses TRBV6-2 or TRBV6-3 and TRBJ1-5, with D uncertain. The germline gives CDR1 MNHEY, CDR2 SVGEGT. The CDR3 covers 14 residues. The V and J ends lost 6 bases and 6 bases respectively, with 15 bases between them. The CDR3 DNA follows: TGTGCCAGCAGCGCCCCCAGGTACTTTCAGCCCCAGCATTTT. This sequence encodes CASSAPRYFQPQHF.

The chain combines TRBV29-1 with TRBJ1-1, with unresolved D. The CDR3 loop spans 12 amino acids. V was clipped by 4 bases and J by 4 bases, with 10 bases between them. From germline, CDR1 is SQVTM and CDR2 ANQGSEA. The CDR3 region is CSVASGSTEAFF. The DNA of the CDR3 is TGCAGCGTTGCATCCGGGAGCACTGAAGCTTTCTTT.

The rearrangement links TRBV6-1 to TRBJ2-7, with D maybe TRBD2 (6 bases). V lost 1 base and J lost 5, with 12 bases in between. The germline CDR1 and CDR2 sequences are MNHNS and SASEGT. There are 14 residues in the CDR3. CDR3 amino acids: CASSEGRELDEQYF. The DNA of the CDR3 is TGTGCCAGCAGTGAAGGGCGGGAATTGGACGAGCAGTACTTC.

The chain combines TRBV27 with TRBJ1-3; D uncertain. V gave up 5 bases and J gave up 0 bases, with 11 bases separating them. Germline V gene lookup returns CDR1 MNHEY and CDR2 SMNVEV (reference sequence). The CDR3 is made up of 15 amino acids. The CDR3 sequence: CASSPVIGSGNTIYF. Here the CDR3 DNA reads TGTGCCAGCAGTCCCGTCATCGGCTCTGGAAACACCATATATTTT.

For the CDR3, the DNA is TGTGCCAGCACTTCGACAGGGGGCGTGTCACCCCTCCACTTT. This gives the protein CASTSTGGVSPLHF. This rearrangement joins TRBV7-2 to TRBJ1-6; 10 bases map to TRBD1. Germline CDR1 SGHTA, CDR2 FQGNSA. The CDR3 is 14 amino acids. The V segment lost 7 bases and the J segment 10 bases; nucleotides outside the gene matches: 7.

The chain links TRBV5-6 to TRBJ2-5; 7 nucleotides match TRBD1. From germline, CDR1 is SGHDT and CDR2 YYEEEE. The CDR3 totals 13 residues. The junction had 2 bases not matched to a gene; V was cut back by 3 bases and J by 3 bases. The DNA of the CDR3 is TGTGCCAGCAGCTCCGGGACAGAAGAGACCCAGTACTTC. This codes for CASSSGTEETQYF.

The gene calls are TRBV21-1 and TRBJ2-4; the table gives TRBD1 as D, unverified against the DNA. TRBV21-1 is annotated as a pseudogene. There are 18 residues in the CDR3. CDR3 nucleotide sequence: TGTGCCAGCAGCGAAGGACAGGGGGCGACCTCGCCCAAAAACATTCAGTACTTC. Translated: CASSEGQGATSPKNIQYF.

The chain combines TRBV5-1 with TRBJ2-6; perhaps TRBD2 as D (5 bases). Germline loops: CDR1 SGHRS, CDR2 YFSETQ. There are 17 residues in the CDR3. Trimming cost V 3 bases and J 0 bases, with 13 bases left between them. The CDR3 is CASSWLGLISGANVLTF. For the CDR3, the DNA is TGCGCCAGCAGCTGGCTAGGACTTATCTCTGGGGCCAACGTCCTGACTTTC.

The rearrangement links TRBV5-5 to TRBJ1-1; tentative D call: TRBD1 (5 bases). The CDR3 loop spans 14 amino acids. Trimming stripped 0 bases from V and 5 bases from J, with 11 bases between. CDR1 and CDR2 (germline): SGHKS, YYEKEE (reference sequence). CDR3 DNA sequence: TGTGCCAGCAGCTTGGCTGGCAGGGAAACTGAAGCTTTCTTT. This encodes CASSLAGRETEAFF.

J is TRBJ2-3 and V is TRBV5-3; TRBD2 agrees at 7 bases. TRBV5-3 is sorted into the ORF group, with uncertain function. This CDR3 is 16 amino acids long. Trimming took 3 bases from V and 6 from J; bases not matched to a gene: 13. The CDR3 DNA sequence: TGTGCCAGAAGCTCCCTGGGAGGGGTCCAGGCGGATACGCAGTATTTT. This codes for CARSSLGGVQADTQYF.

This chain connects TRBV19 to TRBJ2-1; TRBD2 matches at 10 bases. The CDR3 consists of 15 residues. The V gene end was trimmed by 6 bases and the J gene end by 4 bases; junction bases not matched to a gene: 6. Per germline, CDR1 LNHDA and CDR2 SQIVND (reference sequence). The DNA of the CDR3 is TGTGCCAGTAGACCCGGGACTAGCGTGTACAATGAGCAGTTCTTC. Translation: CASRPGTSVYNEQFF.

The chain joins TRBV15 to TRBJ2-1, with TRBD2 identical over 10 bases. Germline CDR1 LNHNV, CDR2 YYDKDF (reference sequence). The CDR3 is 14 residues long. V dropped 5 bases and J dropped 8; count of bases not matched to a gene: 6. The DNA for the CDR3 is TGTGCCACCAGCGTCAGGACTAGCGGACATGAGCAGTTCTTC. It is translated as CATSVRTSGHEQFF.

The genes are TRBV7-9 and TRBJ2-2, with D possibly matching TRBD1 (6 bases). Germline V gene lookup returns CDR1 SEHNR and CDR2 FQNEAQ (reference sequence). The length of the CDR3 is 15 residues. V lost 1 base, J lost 3 bases, and 9 bases lay in between. The CDR3 sequence: CASSLDREYTGELFF. CDR3 nucleotide sequence: TGTGCCAGCAGCTTAGACAGGGAGTACACCGGGGAGCTGTTTTTT.

The chain carries TRBV4-1 and TRBJ1-1, with 10 bases that match TRBD1. Trimming removed 0 bases from V and 8 bases from J; junction bases left unmatched: 3. Germline V gives CDR1 MGHRA, CDR2 YSYEKL. The CDR3 is 14 residues long. Written as DNA, the CDR3 is TGCGCCAGCAGCCAAGACCGGGACAGGGGAGAAGCTTTCTTT. Encoded protein: CASSQDRDRGEAFF.

This chain links TRBV11-2 with TRBJ1-3; 9 bases are a match to TRBD1. CDR1 SGHAT and CDR2 FQNNGV come from the germline V gene. With V trimmed by 7 bases and J by 4 bases, 5 bases remained unmatched. The CDR3 spans 14 residues. The CDR3, as DNA: TGTGCCAGCACCCCCGGGACAGGGGGAAACACCATATATTTT. It specifies CASTPGTGGNTIYF. Complete variable domain (other parts from reference TRBV11-2 and TRBJ1-3): EAGVAQSPRYKIIEKRQSVAFWCNPISGHATLYWYQQILGQGPKLLIQFQNNGVVDDSQLPKDRFSAERLKGVDSTLKIQPAKLEDSAVYLCASTPGTGGNTIYFGEGSWLTVV.

The chain carries TRBV3-1 (or the pseudogene TRBV3-2) and TRBJ1-1, with D perhaps matching TRBD1 (6 bases). Trimming took 5 bases from V and 11 from J, leaving 12 bases between them. CDR1 and CDR2 (germline): LGHDT, YNNKEL (reference sequence). The CDR3 loop spans 11 amino acids. The CDR3 loop reads CASSEQGHAFF. CDR3 DNA: TGTGCCAGCAGCGAGCAGGGGCATGCTTTCTTT.

This rearrangement joins TRBV10-1 to TRBJ2-1, with 10 nucleotides matching TRBD2. Per germline, CDR1 WNHNN and CDR2 SYGVQD (reference sequence). This CDR3 region has 13 residues. V lost 7 bases and J lost 7; bases outside the gene matches: 4. This CDR3 is CASTSGSWNEQFF. Here the CDR3 DNA reads TGCGCCAGCACTAGCGGGAGTTGGAATGAGCAGTTCTTC.

The rearrangement links TRBV12-3 or TRBV12-4 to TRBJ2-5; D remains ambiguous. The CDR3 consists of 11 residues. V gave up 5 bases and J gave up 4 bases, with 5 bases separating them. The CDR3 DNA follows: TGTGCCAGCAGTCACACAGAGACCCAGTACTTC. The encoded protein is CASSHTETQYF.

V gene TRBV7-9 combines with J gene TRBJ2-7; D uncertain. The CDR3 runs 13 residues. Germline-derived CDR1 and CDR2 are SEHNR and FQNEAQ (reference sequence). Trimming pared 3 bases from V and 7 bases from J, leaving 13 bases between. The CDR3 is CASSFIPFEEQYF. The CDR3 DNA reads as TGTGCCAGCAGCTTTATCCCCTTCGAGGAGCAGTACTTC.

The chain employs TRBV28 and TRBJ2-1; 9 bases agree with TRBD2. Germline CDR1 is MDHEN and CDR2 is SYDVKM. This CDR3 is 17 amino acids long. Trimming removed 0 bases from V and 5 bases from J; junction bases left unmatched: 8. The DNA for the CDR3 is TGTGCCAGCAGTTTATGCAGTTTAGCGGGAGCTAACAATGAGCAGTTCTTC. As protein: CASSLCSLAGANNEQFF.

The chain carries TRBV28 and TRBJ1-2; 8 bases agree with TRBD1. The CDR3 length is 13 residues. Unmatched junction bases numbered 5, after V lost 5 bases and J lost 6 bases. The germline CDR1 and CDR2 sequences are MDHEN and SYDVKM. For the CDR3, the DNA is TGTGCCAGCAGTACCGGACAGGGTGATGGCTACACCTTC. It specifies CASSTGQGDGYTF.

Here the CDR3 DNA reads TGTGCCAGCAGGCGGACTAGCGGGAGGAGTGATGAGCAGTTCTTC. It encodes CASRRTSGRSDEQFF. This sequence joins TRBV3-1 (or the pseudogene TRBV3-2) and TRBJ2-1; 14 positions agree with TRBD2. Germline V gene data show CDR1 as LGHDT and CDR2 as YNNKEL (reference sequence). The CDR3 spans 15 residues. Losses at the gene ends were 6 bases for V and 8 bases for J; bases not matched to a gene: 6.

V usage is TRBV28 and J usage is TRBJ2-3; D may be TRBD2 (5 bases). CDR3 length equals 12 residues. Trimming removed 6 bases from V and 3 bases from J, with 7 bases in between. From germline, CDR1 is MDHEN and CDR2 SYDVKM. The CDR3 DNA reads TGTGCCAGCAGAAGCGGTACAGATACGCAGTATTTT. Protein sequence: CASRSGTDTQYF. Full variable domain (outside the CDR3, taken from reference TRBV28 and TRBJ2-3): DVKVTQSSRYLVKRTGEKVFLECVQDMDHENMFWYRQDPGLGLRLIYFSYDVKMKEKGDIPEGYSVSREKKERFSLILESASTNQTSMYLCASRSGTDTQYFGPGTRLTVL.

This clone has just one count. The V gene is TRBV7-9, the J gene TRBJ1-2; D ambiguous. V was clipped by 1 base and J by 4 bases, with 10 bases between them. This CDR3 is built from 14 residues. CDR1 SEHNR and CDR2 FQNEAQ come from the germline V gene (reference sequence). The CDR3 DNA sequence: TGTGCCAGCAGCTTAGGTTCAGAAATCTATGGCTACACCTTC. Encoded protein: CASSLGSEIYGYTF.

The chain joins TRBV7-3 to TRBJ1-5; D call uncertain. V was pared by 5 bases and J by 6 bases, with 23 bases between. The CDR3 has 17 amino acids. Germline V gene data show CDR1 as SGHTA and CDR2 as FQGTGA. The CDR3 DNA is TGTGCCAGCAGCCCCCCGGGGATAGGTGGGGATCGTCAGCCCCAGCATTTT. Translated: CASSPPGIGGDRQPQHF.

This chain connects TRBV4-2 to TRBJ2-7; possibly TRBD2 for D (6 bases). Germline CDR1 LGHNA, CDR2 YNFKEQ. Trimming pared 1 base from V and 2 bases from J, leaving 12 bases between. The CDR3 is 15 residues long. CDR3 residues: CASSQGGGAAYEQYF. CDR3 DNA: TGTGCCAGCAGCCAAGGTGGAGGGGCGGCCTACGAGCAGTACTTC.

The chain is built from TRBV19 and TRBJ2-2; TRBD2 matches 15 bases. The CDR3 loop spans 16 amino acids. Germline assignment: CDR1 LNHDA and CDR2 SQIVND (reference sequence). V gave up 6 bases and J gave up 5 bases; unmatched junction bases: 4. The chain's CDR3 is CASSGLAGGPTGELFF. The CDR3 DNA reads TGTGCCAGTAGCGGACTAGCGGGAGGGCCGACCGGGGAGCTGTTTTTT.